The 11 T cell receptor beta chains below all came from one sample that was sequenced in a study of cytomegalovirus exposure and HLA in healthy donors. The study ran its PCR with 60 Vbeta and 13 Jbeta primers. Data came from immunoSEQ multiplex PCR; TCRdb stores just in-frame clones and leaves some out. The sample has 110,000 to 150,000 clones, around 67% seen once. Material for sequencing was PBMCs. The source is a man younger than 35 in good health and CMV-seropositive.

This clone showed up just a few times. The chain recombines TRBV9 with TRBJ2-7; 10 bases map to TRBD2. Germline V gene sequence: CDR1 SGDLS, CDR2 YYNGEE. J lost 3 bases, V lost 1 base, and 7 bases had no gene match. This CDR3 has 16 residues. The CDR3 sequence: CASSVKRTSGYYEQYF. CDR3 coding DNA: TGTGCCAGCAGCGTAAAAAGGACTAGCGGTTACTACGAGCAGTACTTC. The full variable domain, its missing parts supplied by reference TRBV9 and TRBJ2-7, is DSGVTQTPKHLITATGQRVTLRCSPRSGDLSVYWYQQSLDQGLQFLIQYYNGEERAKGNILERFSAQQFPDLHSELNLSSLELGDSALYFCASSVKRTSGYYEQYFGPGTRLTVT.

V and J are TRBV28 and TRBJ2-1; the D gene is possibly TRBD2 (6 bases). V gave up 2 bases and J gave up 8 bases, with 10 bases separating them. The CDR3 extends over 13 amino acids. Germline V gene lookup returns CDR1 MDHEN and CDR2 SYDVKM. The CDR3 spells CASSLGGADEQFF. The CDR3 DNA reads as TGTGCCAGCAGTTTAGGAGGGGCCGATGAGCAGTTCTTC.

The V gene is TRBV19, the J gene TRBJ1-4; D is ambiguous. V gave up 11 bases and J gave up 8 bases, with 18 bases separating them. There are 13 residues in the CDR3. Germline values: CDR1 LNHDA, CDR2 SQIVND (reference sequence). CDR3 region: CAASLVVWEKLFF. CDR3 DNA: TGTGCCGCGTCACTCGTCGTATGGGAAAAACTGTTTTTT. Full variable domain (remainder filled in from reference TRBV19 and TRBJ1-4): DGGITQSPKYLFRKEGQNVTLSCEQNLNHDAMYWYRQDPGQGLRLIYYSQIVNDFQKGDIAEGYSVSREKKESFPLTVTSAQKNPTAFYLCAASLVVWEKLFFGSGTQLSVL.

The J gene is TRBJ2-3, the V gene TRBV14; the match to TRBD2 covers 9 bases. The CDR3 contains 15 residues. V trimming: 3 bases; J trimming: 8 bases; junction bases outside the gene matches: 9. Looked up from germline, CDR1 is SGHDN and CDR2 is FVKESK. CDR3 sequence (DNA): TGTGCCAGCAGCCAGACAGGCGGGGGGGCGAGTACGCAGTATTTT. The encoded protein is CASSQTGGGASTQYF.

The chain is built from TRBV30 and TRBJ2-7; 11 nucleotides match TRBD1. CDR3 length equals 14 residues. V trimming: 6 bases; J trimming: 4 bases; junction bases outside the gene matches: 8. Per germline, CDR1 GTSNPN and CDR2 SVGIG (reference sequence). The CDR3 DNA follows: TGTGCCTGTCCTAACCGGGACAGGGGGTACGAGCAGTACTTC. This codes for CACPNRDRGYEQYF.

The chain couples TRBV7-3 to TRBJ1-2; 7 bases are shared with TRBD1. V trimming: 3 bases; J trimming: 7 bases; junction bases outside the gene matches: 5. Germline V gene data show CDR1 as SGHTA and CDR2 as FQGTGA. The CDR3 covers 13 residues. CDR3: CASSLRQGSGYTF. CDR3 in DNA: TGTGCCAGCAGCTTGCGACAGGGTAGTGGCTACACCTTC.

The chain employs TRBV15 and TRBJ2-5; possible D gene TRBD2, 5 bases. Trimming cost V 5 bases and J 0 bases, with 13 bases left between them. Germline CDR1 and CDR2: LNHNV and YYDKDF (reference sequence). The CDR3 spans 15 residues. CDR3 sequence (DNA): TGTGCCACCAGCCTGGGCGGGCTAGACCAAGAGACCCAGTACTTC. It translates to CATSLGGLDQETQYF.

The CDR3: CASRPRPGGDYGYTF. CDR3 sequence (DNA): TGTGCCAGCAGGCCCCGCCCCGGGGGGGACTATGGCTACACCTTC. The rearrangement links TRBV7-9 to TRBJ1-2; D may be TRBD1 (5 bases). The CDR3 has 15 amino acids. The V gene's germline CDR1 is SEHNR and CDR2 FQNEAQ (reference sequence). V dropped 6 bases and J dropped 3 bases, with 17 bases sitting between them.

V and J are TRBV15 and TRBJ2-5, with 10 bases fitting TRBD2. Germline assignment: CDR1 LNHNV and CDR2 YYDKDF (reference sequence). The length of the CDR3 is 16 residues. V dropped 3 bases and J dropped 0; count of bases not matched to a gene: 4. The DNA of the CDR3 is TGTGCCACCAGCAGCGTACTAGCGGGGTACCAAGAGACCCAGTACTTC. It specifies CATSSVLAGYQETQYF. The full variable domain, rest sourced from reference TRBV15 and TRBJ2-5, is DAMVIQNPRYQVTQFGKPVTLSCSQTLNHNVMYWYQQKSSQAPKLLFHYYDKDFNNEADTPDNFQSRRPNTSFCFLDIRSPGLGDTAMYLCATSSVLAGYQETQYFGPGTRLLVL.

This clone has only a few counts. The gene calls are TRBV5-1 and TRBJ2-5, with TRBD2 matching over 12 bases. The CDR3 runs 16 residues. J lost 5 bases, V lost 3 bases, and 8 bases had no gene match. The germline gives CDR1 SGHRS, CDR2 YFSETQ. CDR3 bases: TGCGCCAGCAGCTATTCGACTAGCGGGGGTGGGGAGACCCAGTACTTC. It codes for CASSYSTSGGGETQYF.

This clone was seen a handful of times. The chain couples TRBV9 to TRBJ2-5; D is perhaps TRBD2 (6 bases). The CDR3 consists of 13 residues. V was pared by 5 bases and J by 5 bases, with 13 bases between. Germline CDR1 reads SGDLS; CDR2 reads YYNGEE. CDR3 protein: CASSADYAETQYF. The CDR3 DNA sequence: TGTGCCAGCAGTGCGGACTATGCGGAGACCCAGTACTTC.